This TCR beta chain was recorded in a study of blood T cells in healthy people across ages. As to this clonotype: Its target is not known.

It was with a sample-barcoded 5' primer and a J-beta primer mix that a second PCR of roughly 6 to 12 cycles was run. TCRdb independently ran MiXCR on the 5' RACE reads; one entry per CDR3 protein. The data contain approximately 690,000 distinct CDR3 sequences, roughly 58% of them singletons. The study's findings and limits: Higher diversity and more naive CD4+ cells were features of long-lived donors, compared to aged donors.

V was clipped by 4 bases and J by 5 bases, with 18 bases between them. The CDR3 loop spans 15 amino acids. Germline assignment: CDR1 SQVTM and CDR2 ANQGSEA. The source of this sequence is a man aged 60 to 69 in good health. The sample consisted of blood. This chain connects TRBV29-1 to TRBJ2-1, with D perhaps assigned TRBD1 or TRBD2 (5 bases each). The chain's CDR3 is CSVGYPGRVHNEQFF. DNA for the CDR3: TGCAGCGTTGGTTACCCGGGACGGGTACACAATGAGCAGTTCTTC.